In its sample, the clone carrying this TCR beta chain was seen once. This record comes from a study of blood T cell repertoires in COVID-19. This CDR3 spans 12 amino acids. Germline V gives CDR1 GTSNPN, CDR2 SVGIG (reference sequence). V was clipped by 4 bases and J by 3 bases, with 9 bases between them. Sequencing used immunoSEQ multiplex PCR; TCRdb keeps in-frame clones, though not all of them. This table holds some 380,000 clones, around 90% found once. Sample: peripheral blood. This TCR came from a man aged 18 to 30 with active or convalescent COVID-19. V is TRBV30 and J is TRBJ1-2; D not resolved. CDR3 residues: CAWTPGYYGYTF. The CDR3 DNA sequence: TGTGCCTGGACCCCCGGGTACTATGGCTACACCTTC.